This TCR beta chain was identified during a study of blood T cell repertoires in COVID-19. Study-level information: Italy, Spain and the United States were the sources of the convalescent and acute COVID-19 samples.

In the original analysis: Cell counts per sample came from amplifying reference gene primers. The data were produced by immunoSEQ multiplex PCR, yet TCRdb's version contains in-frame clones alone and is incomplete. V, J and clone size were drawn from that table, and D and trimming were deduced from the DNA. This sample has under 130,000 clones; approximately 84% occur once, and the top ten carry around 12%. Trimming removed 4 bases from V and 7 bases from J; junction bases left unmatched: 6. The CDR3 spans 13 residues. CDR1 is MNHEY, CDR2 SVGAGI, per germline. The chain recombines TRBV6-5 with TRBJ1-2, with 7 positions matching TRBD1. The sample was peripheral blood. The clonotype was recovered from a human donor in a cohort sampled during active COVID-19. The CDR3 DNA is TGTGCCAGCAGTTCGACAGGGTCGGCTGGCTACACCTTC. This encodes CASSSTGSAGYTF.